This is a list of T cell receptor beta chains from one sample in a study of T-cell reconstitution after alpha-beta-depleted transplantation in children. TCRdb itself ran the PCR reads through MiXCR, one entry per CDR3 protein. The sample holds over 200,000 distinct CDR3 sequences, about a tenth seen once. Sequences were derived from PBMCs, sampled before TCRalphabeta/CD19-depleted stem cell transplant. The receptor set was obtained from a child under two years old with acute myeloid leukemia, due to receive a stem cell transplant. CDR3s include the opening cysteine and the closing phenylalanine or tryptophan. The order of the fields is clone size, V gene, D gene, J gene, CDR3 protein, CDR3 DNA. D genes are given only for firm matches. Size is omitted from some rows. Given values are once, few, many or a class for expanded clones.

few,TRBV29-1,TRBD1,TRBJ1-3,CSVLGQGAGNTIYF,TGCAGCGTCTTGGGACAGGGTGCTGGAAACACCATATATTTT
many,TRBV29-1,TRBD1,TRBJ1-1,CSVGTGGSSTEAFF,TGCAGCGTTGGGACAGGGGGCAGTAGCACTGAAGCTTTCTTT
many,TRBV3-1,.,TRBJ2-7,CASSSRRGRELMYEQYF,TGTGCCAGCAGCTCAAGGAGGGGACGGGAGCTGATGTACGAGCAGTACTTC
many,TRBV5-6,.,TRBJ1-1,CASRLGGVGMNTEAFF,TGTGCCAGCAGGCTCGGGGGGGTCGGGATGAACACTGAAGCTTTCTTT
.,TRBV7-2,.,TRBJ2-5,CASSLSPETQYF,TGTGCCAGCAGCTTATCCCCCGAGACCCAGTACTTC
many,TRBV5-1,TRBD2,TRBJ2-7,CASSLPLAGTYEQYF,TGCGCCAGCAGCTTACCACTAGCGGGGACCTACGAGCAGTACTTC
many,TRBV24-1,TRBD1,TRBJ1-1,CATSDARPGQGSTEAFF,TGTGCCACCAGTGATGCTAGACCGGGACAGGGTTCGACTGAAGCTTTCTTT
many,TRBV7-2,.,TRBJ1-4,CASSPGTRGEKLFF,TGTGCCAGCAGCCCCGGGACCAGGGGTGAAAAACTGTTTTTT
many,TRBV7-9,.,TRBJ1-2,CASSGQGPANYGYTF,TGTGCCAGCAGCGGGCAGGGTCCGGCTAACTATGGCTACACCTTC
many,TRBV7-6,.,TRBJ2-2,CASSLTGFTGELFF,TGTGCCAGCAGCTTAACGGGTTTTACCGGGGAGCTGTTTTTT
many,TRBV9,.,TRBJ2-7,CASSVRPGDPYEQYF,TGTGCCAGCAGCGTACGGCCAGGGGATCCCTACGAGCAGTACTTC
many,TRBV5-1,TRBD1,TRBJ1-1,CASSLDSGGADTEAFF,TGCGCCAGCAGCTTAGATTCAGGGGGCGCGGACACTGAAGCTTTCTTT
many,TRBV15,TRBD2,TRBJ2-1,CATSRGKRENNEQFF,TGTGCCACCAGCAGGGGAAAGCGGGAGAACAATGAGCAGTTCTTC
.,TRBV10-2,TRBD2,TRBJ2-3,CASSAGLAGGLNTDTQYF,TGCGCCAGCAGTGCGGGACTAGCGGGGGGCCTGAACACAGATACGCAGTATTTT
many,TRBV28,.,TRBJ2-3,CASSLTIDTQYF,TGTGCCAGCAGTTTAACTATCGATACGCAGTATTTT
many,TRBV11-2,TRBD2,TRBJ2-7,CASSKTSGGTSYEQYF,TGTGCCAGCAGCAAGACTAGCGGGGGAACTTCCTACGAGCAGTACTTC
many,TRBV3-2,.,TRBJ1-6,CASRPRQDNSPLHF,TGTGCCAGCAGACCAAGACAGGATAATTCACCCCTCCACTTT
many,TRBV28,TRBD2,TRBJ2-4,CASSLIYGGGEAKNIQYF,TGTGCCAGCAGTTTGATCTATGGCGGGGGGGAGGCCAAAAACATTCAGTACTTC
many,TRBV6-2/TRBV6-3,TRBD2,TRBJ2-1,CASIVAGRVNEQFF,TGTGCCAGCATTGTAGCGGGACGCGTCAATGAGCAGTTCTTC
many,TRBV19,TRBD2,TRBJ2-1,CASRIAGGTYNEQFF,TGTGCCAGTAGGATAGCGGGAGGGACCTACAATGAGCAGTTCTTC
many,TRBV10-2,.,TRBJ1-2,CASSEPLLGANYGYTF,TGCGCCAGCAGTGAACCTCTACTGGGGGCTAACTATGGCTACACCTTC
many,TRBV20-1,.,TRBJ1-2,CSAPRMAGHYGYTF,TGCAGTGCTCCCAGGATGGCGGGGCACTATGGCTACACCTTC
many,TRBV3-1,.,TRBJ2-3,CASSQGDYRTDTQYF,TGTGCCAGCAGCCAAGGAGACTACCGAACAGATACGCAGTATTTT
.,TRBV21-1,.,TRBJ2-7,CASPHSRPTYEQYF,TGTGCCAGCCCTCACTCCAGGCCCACCTACGAGCAGTACTTC
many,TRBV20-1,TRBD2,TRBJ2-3,CSARLAATDTQYF,TGCAGTGCTAGACTAGCGGCCACAGATACGCAGTATTTT
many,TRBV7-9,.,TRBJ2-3,CASSLSIADTDTQYF,TGTGCCAGCAGCTTAAGCATCGCGGACACAGATACGCAGTATTTT